This entry lists 9 T cell receptor beta chains sequenced from one sample in a study of T cells after yellow fever vaccination. TCRdb fed the 5' RACE reads into MiXCR, producing one record per CDR3 protein. Of 300,000 or so distinct CDR3 sequences detected, roughly 8.3% appear once; the ten largest clones hold 15% to 20%. This specimen consisted of PBMCs, obtained about 49 days after the first yellow fever vaccination. The source is a man aged 18 to 29 who received the YFV17D yellow fever vaccine.

There are many counts of this clonotype. The chain carries TRBV11-2 and TRBJ2-1; the match to TRBD1 covers 10 bases. Germline trimming cut 8 bases from V and 4 bases from J; bases unmatched to any gene: 2. CDR3 size: 13 residues. CDR1 SGHAT and CDR2 FQNNGV come from the germline V gene. The DNA of the CDR3 is TGTGCCAGCCGACAGGGGGCTTACAATGAGCAGTTCTTC. This sequence encodes CASRQGAYNEQFF.

There are a few counts of this clonotype. The chain is built from TRBV5-1 and TRBJ2-5; possible D gene TRBD1, 6 bases. V lost 1 base and J lost 5, with 15 bases in between. The CDR3 is 15 residues long. CDR1 is SGHRS, CDR2 YFSETQ, per germline. The CDR3 sequence: CASSLNPGTKETQYF. The CDR3 DNA reads TGCGCCAGCAGCTTGAATCCCGGGACAAAGGAGACCCAGTACTTC.

This clonotype appeared once. This chain joins TRBV5-6 and TRBJ1-1; a weak D match, TRBD1 (6 bases). Trimming removed 3 bases at V and 4 bases at J, with 16 bases between. CDR1 is SGHDT and CDR2 is YYEEEE in the germline V gene. The CDR3 spans 15 residues. CDR3 sequence: CASSSPAGAGTEAFF. The CDR3, as DNA: TGTGCCAGCAGCTCCCCGGCAGGGGCTGGCACTGAAGCTTTCTTT.

The chain combines TRBV4-1 with TRBJ1-2, with D possibly TRBD1 on 5 matching bases. The CDR3 extends over 15 amino acids. From germline, CDR1 is MGHRA and CDR2 YSYEKL. V was cut by 0 bases and J by 8 bases, with 16 bases left in between. For the CDR3, the DNA is TGCGCCAGCAGCCAAGATGGTCAGGGTTTAGAAGGCTACACCTTC. This sequence encodes CASSQDGQGLEGYTF.

The chain links TRBV6-5 to TRBJ1-2; no reliable D call. The germline V gene encodes CDR1 MNHEY and CDR2 SVGAGI. The CDR3 contains 11 residues. V was shortened by 4 bases and J by 4 bases, with 4 bases between the two germline ends. The CDR3, as DNA: TGTGCCAGCAGTTCCTCCTATGGCTACACCTTC. Protein: CASSSSYGYTF.

The chain has TRBV4-3 and TRBJ2-1; 9 nucleotides agree with TRBD1. The CDR3 runs 17 residues. V was pared by 4 bases and J by 4 bases, with 11 bases of the junction left unmatched. Germline CDR1 and CDR2: LGHNA and YSLEER. The CDR3 is CASSLTGTGIVYNEQFF. In DNA, the CDR3 is TGCGCCAGCAGCCTAACCGGGACAGGGATAGTGTACAATGAGCAGTTCTTC.

This clonotype has a handful of counts. The rearrangement uses TRBV12-3 or TRBV12-4 and TRBJ2-5; TRBD1 matches 7 bases. V was clipped by 5 bases and J by 5 bases; unmatched bases: 11. The CDR3 spans 15 residues. CDR3 sequence reads: CASSPTTGVGETQYF. The CDR3 region has the DNA TGTGCCAGCAGTCCCACAACAGGGGTTGGGGAGACCCAGTACTTC.

The chain recombines TRBV7-9 with TRBJ2-3; 8 nucleotides match TRBD2. From germline, CDR1 is SEHNR and CDR2 FQNEAQ (reference sequence). This CDR3 has 16 residues. The J segment lost 4 bases and the V segment lost 5 bases, leaving 11 bases of the junction unmatched. The CDR3 region is CASSGFVGGGSDTQYF. DNA for the CDR3: TGTGCCAGCAGCGGCTTCGTCGGCGGGGGGTCAGATACGCAGTATTTT.

This clonotype was seen a handful of times. This rearrangement joins TRBV3-1 to TRBJ1-4; 9 nucleotides match TRBD1. This CDR3 contains 16 residues. Per germline, CDR1 LGHDT and CDR2 YNNKEL (reference sequence). Germline trimming cut 6 bases from V and 7 bases from J; bases unmatched to any gene: 12. DNA of the CDR3: TGTGCCAGCAGTCGCTGGACAGGGGATGAGGCTGAAAAACTGTTTTTT. Protein: CASSRWTGDEAEKLFF.